These 21 T cell receptor beta chains share one sample of origin, sequenced in a study of tissue T cells after allogeneic stem cell transplantation (dated by TCRdb to the early 2020s). The library was obtained by the immunoSEQ multiplex PCR assay. The source is immuneACCESS, and TCRdb retained only in-frame sequences with V and J called. Part of the clones is not carried over; for the studies checked, unresolved V genes explain less than half of this, and the remainder is unexplained. Within this sample are more than 45,000 clones, with roughly four fifths of them counted one time only. About 0.71% of the sample is taken by the ten largest. Material for sequencing was sorted cells pooled from one or two spleens. Source of these receptors: a pool of C57BL/6 mice in good health.

This clone was observed a handful of times. Genes and germline are mouse. Partial CDR3 DNA: TGTGCCAGCAGCCAACTGGGGGGGCGCCCCACCGGGCAGCTCTAC. Translation: CASSQLGGRPTGQLY. The whole CDR3 sequence reads CASSQLGGRPTGQLYF. This chain links TRBV2 with TRBJ2-2, with TRBD2 matching over 10 bases. The DNA ends 1 residue before the CDR3 does, and the rest of the CDR3 is filled in from the germline J gene. The CDR3 sequence is 16 residues long. J lost 4 bases, V lost 2 bases, and 4 bases had no gene match. Germline lookup yields CDR1 LGHNA and CDR2 YSYQKL.

To note about this clone: Germline and genes here are mouse. The read terminates 1 residue ahead of where the CDR3 ends, so the germline J gene completes it. This chain joins TRBV5 and TRBJ2-5; 8 bases align to TRBD2. The CDR3 totals 15 residues. J gave up 2 bases and V 4 bases, and 5 bases lay outside the gene matches. Germline-derived CDR1 and CDR2 are LGHNA and YNLKQL (reference sequence). CDR3 in amino acids: CASSPYWGIQDTQYF. The sequenced CDR3 bases are TGTGCCAGCAGCCCGTACTGGGGGATCCAAGACACCCAGTAC.

In this sample, this clone turned up once. Gene names follow the mouse nomenclature. The read ends 1 residue before the CDR3 terminus; that terminus is restored from the germline J gene. The rearrangement joins TRBV16 to TRBJ2-7, with 10 nucleotides matching TRBD2. In germline, CDR1 is SGHSA, CDR2 FRNQAP. CDR3 length equals 14 residues. Trimming removed 4 bases from V and 4 bases from J; junction bases left unmatched: 4. CDR3 bases read: TGTGCAAGCAGCTCGGTACTGGGGGGGTATGAACAGTAC. Translated: CASSSVLGGYEQY. In full, the CDR3 reads CASSSVLGGYEQYF.

This clone was found a few times. Gene names are the mouse ones. The DNA ends 1 residue before the CDR3 does, and the rest of the CDR3 is filled in from the germline J gene. The chain links TRBV2 to TRBJ1-5; D gene uncertain. The CDR3 loop spans 12 amino acids. Trimming took off 3 bases at V and 3 bases at J, with 3 bases between the two ends. The germline V gene encodes CDR1 LGHNA and CDR2 YSYQKL. Incomplete CDR3 DNA: TGTGCCAGCAGCCACATCAACCAGGCTCCGCTT. It codes for CASSHINQAPL. The full CDR3 is CASSHINQAPLF.

With regard to this clone: The listed genes are named as in mouse. The read falls 1 residue short of the CDR3 end, and the missing part is taken from the germline J gene. The rearrangement joins TRBV2 to TRBJ2-1; TRBD2 matches at 7 bases. Germline V gives CDR1 LGHNA, CDR2 YSYQKL. The CDR3 totals 17 residues. V lost 0 bases and J lost 0; bases outside the gene matches: 5. Partial CDR3 DNA: TGTGCCAGCAGCCAAGAGGGGGGGGGTTTTAACTATGCTGAGCAGTTC. Translation: CASSQEGGGFNYAEQF. The entire CDR3 reads CASSQEGGGFNYAEQFF.

This clone has a handful of counts. Gene labels here are mouse ones. The DNA ends 1 residue before the CDR3 does, and the rest of the CDR3 is filled in from the germline J gene. V and J are TRBV16 and TRBJ1-3; D gene uncertain. Trimming left V 2 bases short and J 0 bases short, with 2 bases between. Germline lookup yields CDR1 SGHSA and CDR2 FRNQAP. This CDR3 has 13 amino acids. CDR3 region: CASSLNSGNTLYF. The CDR3 DNA, read in part, is TGTGCAAGCAGCTTAAATTCTGGAAATACGCTCTAT.

On this clone itself: Germline and genes: mouse. The read terminates 1 residue ahead of where the CDR3 ends, so the germline J gene completes it. The chain joins TRBV16 to TRBJ1-5; 7 bases are a match to TRBD1. CDR3 length: 13 residues. The germline CDR1 and CDR2 sequences are SGHSA and FRNQAP. V gave up 0 bases and J gave up 9 bases; unmatched junction bases: 2. The CDR3 bases that were read are TGTGCAAGCAGCTTAGAACAGGGGATGGCTCCGCTT. Its protein product is CASSLEQGMAPL. The CDR3 reads in full as CASSLEQGMAPLF.

Of note for this clone: Genes and germline come from the mouse. The read is 1 residue too short to cover the CDR3 end, so that end is filled in from the germline J gene. The V call is TRBV13-1, the J call TRBJ2-1; D is unresolved. V was pared by 3 bases and J by 0 bases, with 4 bases between. Germline loops: CDR1 NSHNY, CDR2 SYGAGN. The CDR3 has 13 residues. The CDR3 sequence is CASSVINYAEQFF. Incomplete CDR3 DNA: TGTGCCAGCAGTGTGATTAACTATGCTGAGCAGTTC.

As to this clone: Mouse gene names and germline throughout. From the germline J gene comes the end of the CDR3, since the read stops 1 residue before it. This chain uses TRBV16 with TRBJ1-1; 8 bases map to TRBD1. V gave up 3 bases and J gave up 1 base; unmatched junction bases: 1. CDR1 is SGHSA, CDR2 FRNQAP, per germline. The CDR3 runs 14 residues. The sequenced part of the CDR3 DNA is TGTGCAAGCAGCTTCGGGACAGGAAACACAGAAGTCTTC. Encoded protein: CASSFGTGNTEVF. The complete CDR3 reads CASSFGTGNTEVFF.

Remarks on this clone: The listed genes are named as in mouse. The read halts 1 residue ahead of the CDR3 end, with the missing end drawn from the germline J gene. V is TRBV13-2 and J is TRBJ2-1; 11 nucleotides match TRBD2. Germline CDR1 NNHNN, CDR2 SYGAGS (reference sequence). Trimming cost V 2 bases and J 5 bases; bases outside gene matches: 6. CDR3 size: 16 residues. CDR3: CASGEPGLGGHAEQFF. CDR3 DNA (partial): TGTGCCAGCGGTGAGCCAGGACTGGGGGGCCATGCTGAGCAGTTC.

This clone has just one count. Gene names are mouse gene names. The read falls 1 residue short of the CDR3 end, and the missing part is taken from the germline J gene. V gene TRBV13-3 combines with J gene TRBJ2-1; 8 bases agree with TRBD1. Germline V CDR1 and CDR2: NNHDY, SYVADS. CDR3 length: 15 residues. J gave up 3 bases and V 2 bases, and 4 bases lay outside the gene matches. CDR3 bases read: TGTGCCAGCAGTGACAGGGGGCAGAGCTATGCTGAGCAGTTC. Its translation: CASSDRGQSYAEQF. The full CDR3 reads CASSDRGQSYAEQFF.

Comments on this clone: Gene names are the mouse ones. Read coverage stops 1 residue before the CDR3 terminus; the germline J gene supplies the remainder. The V and J genes are TRBV13-2 and TRBJ2-5; D not resolved. The CDR3 sequence is 11 residues long. Trimming shortened V by 5 bases and J by 6 bases, and 7 bases separated the two germline ends. Germline values: CDR1 NNHNN, CDR2 SYGAGS (reference sequence). The CDR3 spells CASGRGDTQYF. The part of the CDR3 DNA that was read is TGTGCCAGCGGCCGTGGGGACACCCAGTAC.

A remark on this clone: Gene names denote mouse genes. The sequence runs out 1 residue before the end of the CDR3; the remainder is reconstructed from the germline J gene. The chain employs TRBV1 and TRBJ2-3; TRBD1 might be the D (5 bases). V was pared by 4 bases and J by 4 bases, with 6 bases between. CDR1 is NSQYPW and CDR2 is LRSPGD in the germline V gene (reference sequence). CDR3 length: 12 residues. The sequenced part of the CDR3 DNA is TGCACCTGCAGTGGACAGTCAGAAACGCTGTAT. Translation gives CTCSGQSETLY. The full CDR3 is CTCSGQSETLYF. The variable domain in full, completed from reference TRBV1 and TRBJ2-3, reads VTLLEQNPRWRLVPRGQAVNLRCILKNSQYPWMSWYQQDLQKQLQWLFTLRSPGDKEVKSLPGADYLATRVTDTELRLQVANMSQGRTLYCTCSGQSETLYFGSGTRLTVL.

A note on this clone: Mouse names are used for the genes. The read gets to within 1 residue of the CDR3 end, and the germline J gene fills in the rest. The chain employs TRBV5 and TRBJ2-4, with no clear D. V lost 1 base, J lost 0 bases, and 8 bases lay in between. The CDR3 spans 15 residues. CDR1 LGHNA and CDR2 YNLKQL come from the germline V gene (reference sequence). CDR3 DNA, as far as it was read: TGTGCCAGCAGCCAAGCGCACAGAAGTCAAAACACCTTGTAC. This encodes CASSQAHRSQNTLY. In full, the CDR3 reads CASSQAHRSQNTLYF.

This clone was detected a few times. Genes and germline are mouse. The CDR3 end falls 1 residue outside the read, so it is completed with the germline J gene. The chain links TRBV14 to TRBJ2-7; TRBD2 agrees at 8 bases. The V and J ends lost 2 bases and 0 bases, in that order; junction bases with no gene match: 4. This CDR3 contains 15 residues. CDR1 and CDR2 from the germline V gene are SGHDT and FRDEAV. Partial CDR3 DNA: TGTGCCAGCAGTTTGCCGGGACTGGACTCCTATGAACAGTAC. This gives the protein CASSLPGLDSYEQY. The full CDR3 protein is CASSLPGLDSYEQYF.

Regarding this clone: Gene names denote mouse genes. With the read ending 1 residue before the CDR3 end, the germline J gene is used to fill in that end. The V and J genes are TRBV5 and TRBJ1-4; TRBD1 is a possible D gene (6 bases). Per germline, CDR1 LGHNA and CDR2 YNLKQL (reference sequence). The CDR3 length is 18 residues. V dropped 0 bases and J dropped 0 bases, with 14 bases sitting between them. The part of the CDR3 DNA that was read is TGTGCCAGCAGCCAAGAGAAGGGGGTTAGTCTTTCCAACGAAAGATTATTT. It encodes CASSQEKGVSLSNERLF. The full CDR3 protein reads CASSQEKGVSLSNERLFF.

A remark on this clone: Any gene name here is a mouse gene name. The CDR3 loop reads CASRTNTGQLYF. The sequenced part of the CDR3 DNA is TGTGCCAGCAGAACAAACACCGGGCAGCTCTAC. V usage is TRBV15 and J usage is TRBJ2-2; D is uncertain. The missing CDR3 end, 1 residue past where the read stops, is filled in from the germline J gene. In germline, CDR1 is SGHND, CDR2 FRSKSL. CDR3 size: 12 residues. Trimming removed 6 bases from V and 0 bases from J, with 2 bases in between.

Concerning this clone itself: Gene and germline names: mouse. From the germline J gene comes the end of the CDR3, since the read stops 1 residue before it. V gene TRBV3 combines with J gene TRBJ2-7, with D maybe TRBD1 (5 bases). V was cut by 4 bases and J by 4 bases, with 8 bases left in between. The length of the CDR3 is 12 residues. Germline loops: CDR1 SNHLY, CDR2 FYNGKV (reference sequence). CDR3 DNA, as far as it was read: TGTGCCAGCAGCTACGACAGATATGAACAGTAC. This codes for CASSYDRYEQY. The CDR3 in full is CASSYDRYEQYF.

Notes on this clone: Mouse names are used for the genes. The read is 1 residue too short to cover the CDR3 end, so that end is filled in from the germline J gene. This chain uses TRBV4 with TRBJ2-1; 7 bases agree with TRBD2. CDR1 is LGHDT and CDR2 is YNNKQL in the germline V gene (reference sequence). Trimming removed 7 bases from V and 5 bases from J; junction bases left unmatched: 2. The CDR3 spans 12 residues. The DNA read from the CDR3 is TGTGCCAGCAACCTGGGGGATGCTGAGCAGTTC. Its protein product is CASNLGDAEQF. The full-length CDR3 reads as CASNLGDAEQFF.

Concerning this clone itself: Gene and germline names: mouse. With the read ending 1 residue before the CDR3 end, the germline J gene is used to fill in that end. The chain combines TRBV20 with TRBJ2-5; D perhaps matches TRBD2 (5 bases). This CDR3 is built from 14 residues. V was cut by 1 base and J by 2 bases, with 10 bases left in between. Germline V gene lookup returns CDR1 GFQATS and CDR2 STVNSAI. The CDR3 spells CGARGNWFQDTQYF. Partial CDR3 DNA: TGTGGTGCTAGGGGTAACTGGTTCCAAGACACCCAGTAC.

The table lists this clone with a few counts. Germline and genes here are mouse. Sequencing ends 1 residue short of the CDR3 end; the germline J gene provides the rest. This rearrangement joins TRBV20 to TRBJ2-7; 11 nucleotides match TRBD2. The CDR3 sequence is 13 residues long. Trimming removed 4 bases from V and 4 bases from J; junction bases left unmatched: 3. CDR1 is GFQATS, CDR2 STVNSAI, per germline. The sequenced part of the CDR3 DNA is TGTGGTGCTAAAAGGACTGGGGGGTATGAACAGTAC. Its protein is CGAKRTGGYEQY. In full, the CDR3 reads CGAKRTGGYEQYF.